The present TCR beta chain was sequenced within a study of blood T cell repertoires in COVID-19. Overall study: Donors in the United States, Italy and Spain gave samples during acute or convalescent COVID-19. T cells, B-cell-depleted T cells, or PBMCs provided the cDNA or gDNA that served as material.

Authors' data handling: Reference gene primer amplification in the assay estimated nucleated cell counts. Data came from immunoSEQ multiplex PCR; TCRdb stores just in-frame clones and leaves some out. Clonal size and the V and J genes are those of that table, whereas D and trimming came from the DNA. The sample lists approximately 67,000 clones, approximately 90% occurring once. Sequencing used peripheral blood. The clonotype originates from a woman aged 60 to 75 with active COVID-19.

This CDR3 reads CASSFRVGYGYTF. The DNA of the CDR3 is TGTGCCAGCAGTTTCAGGGTAGGATATGGCTACACCTTC. This chain uses TRBV28 with TRBJ1-2; perhaps TRBD1 as D (5 bases). Germline values: CDR1 MDHEN, CDR2 SYDVKM. The CDR3 loop spans 13 amino acids. V lost 3 bases, J lost 5 bases, and 10 bases lay in between.